This TCR beta chain stems from a study of Ad26.COV2.S vaccination and SARS-CoV-2 variants. Sequenced by immunoSEQ multiplex PCR; TCRdb stores in-frame clones only, minus some. In the table there are around 300,000 clones, roughly 90% of which are singletons. Treatment indicated: 19 received Ad26.COV2.S at low or high dose, single or two shots; a few received placebo; per-sample allocation not given. Samples came from day 63 after the first vaccine or placebo injection. The sequence was collected from a person between 18 and 60 years old who received the Ad26.COV2.S COVID-19 vaccine or a placebo. Here the sequenced sample was peripheral blood, taken in a trial of Ad26.COV2.S vaccine versus placebo.

This CDR3 reads CASSIDFGGGGYTF. The DNA for the CDR3 is TGTGCCAGTAGTATAGATTTTGGAGGGGGCGGCTACACCTTC. The chain uses TRBV19 and TRBJ1-2, with TRBD1 matching over 7 bases. The CDR3 totals 14 residues. The V and J ends lost 0 bases and 8 bases, in that order; junction bases with no gene match: 6. Germline V CDR1 and CDR2: LNHDA, SQIVND (reference sequence).